This T cell receptor (beta chain) was sequenced in a study of spatial heterogeneity in lung cancer. Broader study findings: Alpha chain coverage of tumor T cells was estimated at around 7.7%, and beta chain coverage at 12% to 15%. Numbers of ubiquitous and regional expanded TCRs tracked ubiquitous and regional nonsynonymous mutation counts, respectively. Intratumoral expanded alpha and beta TCR counts were found to track tumor mutation counts.

The V gene's germline CDR1 is MGHRA and CDR2 YSYEKL. The V end lost 1 base, the J end lost 4 bases, and 10 bases lay between the germline ends. CDR3 length equals 14 residues. As to time point: sample taken at primary tumor resection. Around 68 TRACERx patients with early, untreated non-small cell lung cancer donated samples. Comments on this clonotype: The target antigen is unknown.

TCRdb processed the 5' RACE reads anew with MiXCR; each CDR3 protein has one entry. The sample consists of around 100,000 distinct CDR3 sequences, 3.5% to 5% of them appearing once. This sequence was found in a male donor with early-stage non-small cell lung cancer. The sample was lung tumor tissue, taken at surgery. J is TRBJ2-5 and V is TRBV4-1, with D possibly matching TRBD2 (5 bases). The CDR3 region has the DNA TGCGCCAGCAGCCAAGTCTCGCTAGCAGAGACCCAGTACTTC. This codes for CASSQVSLAETQYF.